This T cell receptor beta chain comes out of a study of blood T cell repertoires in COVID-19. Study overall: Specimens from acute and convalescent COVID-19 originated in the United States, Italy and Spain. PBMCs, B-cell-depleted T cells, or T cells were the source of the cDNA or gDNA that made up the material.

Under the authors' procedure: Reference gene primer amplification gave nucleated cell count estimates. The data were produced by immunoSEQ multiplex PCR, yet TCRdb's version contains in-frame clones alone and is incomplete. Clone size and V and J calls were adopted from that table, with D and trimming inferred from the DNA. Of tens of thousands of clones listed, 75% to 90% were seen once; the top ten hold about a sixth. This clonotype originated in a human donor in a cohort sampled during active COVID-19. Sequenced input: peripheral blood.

CDR3 amino acids: CASSYGSGVDEQFF. CDR3 nucleotide sequence: TGTGCCAGCAGTTACGGTAGCGGGGTTGATGAGCAGTTCTTC. The gene calls are TRBV6-2 or TRBV6-3 and TRBJ2-1, with 8 nucleotides matching TRBD2. There are 14 residues in the CDR3. CDR1 is MNHEY and CDR2 is SVGEGT in the germline V gene. The V gene end was trimmed by 2 bases and the J gene end by 8 bases; junction bases not matched to a gene: 5.